Listed below are T cell receptor beta chains from one sample, sequenced in a study of shared T cell receptors in the human thymus. The data were produced by immunoSEQ multiplex PCR, yet TCRdb's version contains in-frame clones alone and is incomplete. The table lists some 760,000 clones, 70% to 90% of them singletons. The same data also contributed to another study, on human thymus T cells.

Source material: thymocytes. The receptors derive from a girl less than two years old with a congenital heart defect. Both conserved end residues are part of each CDR3. Fields, in order: CDR3 protein, V gene, D gene, J gene. D genes are given only for firm matches.

CDR3aa: CASSRVARYGYTF
v_gene: TRBV4-3
d_gene: .
j_gene: TRBJ1-2

CDR3aa: CASSAPGTETYEQYF
v_gene: TRBV27
d_gene: TRBD1
j_gene: TRBJ2-7

CDR3aa: CASISGTGIYNEQFF
v_gene: TRBV5-1
d_gene: TRBD1
j_gene: TRBJ2-1

CDR3aa: CASSLYSPSLNGYTF
v_gene: TRBV5-5
d_gene: .
j_gene: TRBJ1-2

CDR3aa: CASSPMALPGNTIYF
v_gene: TRBV5-1
d_gene: .
j_gene: TRBJ1-3

CDR3aa: CASSKRLVHGDQETQYF
v_gene: TRBV9
d_gene: .
j_gene: TRBJ2-5

CDR3aa: CAISRRTSACTDTQYF
v_gene: TRBV10-3
d_gene: TRBD2
j_gene: TRBJ2-3

CDR3aa: CASSSGHREAFF
v_gene: TRBV6-6
d_gene: .
j_gene: TRBJ1-1

CDR3aa: CASSWYRDRDFHEQYF
v_gene: TRBV5-6
d_gene: TRBD1
j_gene: TRBJ2-7

CDR3aa: CASTIPGSGTGDQPQHF
v_gene: TRBV28
d_gene: .
j_gene: TRBJ1-5

CDR3aa: CASSPLRQGENEQYF
v_gene: TRBV14
d_gene: TRBD1
j_gene: TRBJ2-7

CDR3aa: CASGLEGSRRNTIYF
v_gene: TRBV12-5
d_gene: .
j_gene: TRBJ1-3

CDR3aa: CASSLGVGGAGSGELFF
v_gene: TRBV7-9
d_gene: TRBD2
j_gene: TRBJ2-2

CDR3aa: CASSLFRGGYNGYTF
v_gene: TRBV27
d_gene: .
j_gene: TRBJ1-2

CDR3aa: CASSLALPKSYEQYF
v_gene: TRBV5-1
d_gene: .
j_gene: TRBJ2-7

CDR3aa: CASSGAGETQYF
v_gene: TRBV6-1
d_gene: .
j_gene: TRBJ2-5

CDR3aa: CASSPSTGHSYEQYF
v_gene: TRBV11-2
d_gene: .
j_gene: TRBJ2-7

CDR3aa: CASSLMADRNSTGELFF
v_gene: TRBV2
d_gene: TRBD1
j_gene: TRBJ2-2

CDR3aa: CASNLRVGDGYTF
v_gene: TRBV19
d_gene: .
j_gene: TRBJ1-2

CDR3aa: CASSEVTSGGSDINEQFF
v_gene: TRBV6-1
d_gene: TRBD2
j_gene: TRBJ2-1

CDR3aa: CASSPSPDRGWHEQYF
v_gene: TRBV19
d_gene: TRBD1
j_gene: TRBJ2-7

CDR3aa: CASSPPTRLPYGYTF
v_gene: TRBV7-2
d_gene: .
j_gene: TRBJ1-2

CDR3aa: CASSEECLKGICRVNTEAFF
v_gene: TRBV6-1
d_gene: .
j_gene: TRBJ1-1

CDR3aa: CASSLANDSRVTHPTEAFF
v_gene: TRBV5-1
d_gene: .
j_gene: TRBJ1-1

CDR3aa: CASSSPPGGLAYQETQYF
v_gene: TRBV5-1
d_gene: TRBD2
j_gene: TRBJ2-5

CDR3aa: CATSPPTGKREKLFF
v_gene: TRBV15
d_gene: TRBD1
j_gene: TRBJ1-4

CDR3aa: CASSWSGQNYEQYF
v_gene: TRBV27
d_gene: .
j_gene: TRBJ2-7

CDR3aa: CASSQTLDRPITNEKLFF
v_gene: TRBV18
d_gene: .
j_gene: TRBJ1-4

CDR3aa: CATHQGSYNSPLHF
v_gene: TRBV19
d_gene: .
j_gene: TRBJ1-6

CDR3aa: CASSLRTVNYGYTF
v_gene: TRBV18
d_gene: .
j_gene: TRBJ1-2

CDR3aa: CASSPRGGWVYGYTF
v_gene: TRBV27
d_gene: .
j_gene: TRBJ1-2

CDR3aa: CASSGSRENTEAFF
v_gene: TRBV6-1
d_gene: .
j_gene: TRBJ1-1

CDR3aa: CASSWEALPGKAYNEQFF
v_gene: TRBV27
d_gene: .
j_gene: TRBJ2-1

CDR3aa: CASSLTGARDYGYTF
v_gene: TRBV25-1
d_gene: TRBD1
j_gene: TRBJ1-2

CDR3aa: CASSPPRRGSGYTF
v_gene: TRBV19
d_gene: .
j_gene: TRBJ1-2

CDR3aa: CASSPRNHKGAGQGEEGYGYTF
v_gene: TRBV4-3
d_gene: TRBD1
j_gene: TRBJ1-2

CDR3aa: CASSRSGQYEAFF
v_gene: TRBV19
d_gene: TRBD1
j_gene: TRBJ1-1

CDR3aa: CASSVTGAGANVLTF
v_gene: TRBV11-3
d_gene: TRBD1
j_gene: TRBJ2-6

CDR3aa: CASSESVLAEETGELFF
v_gene: TRBV10-1
d_gene: .
j_gene: TRBJ2-2

CDR3aa: CASSLEGGGQYNEQFF
v_gene: TRBV13
d_gene: TRBD2
j_gene: TRBJ2-1

CDR3aa: CASSIPAGTGLSLSSYNSPLHF
v_gene: TRBV19
d_gene: .
j_gene: TRBJ1-6

CDR3aa: CASSWSQGGTEAFF
v_gene: TRBV27
d_gene: TRBD1
j_gene: TRBJ1-1

CDR3aa: CASSAGTADYQPQHF
v_gene: TRBV6-1
d_gene: TRBD1
j_gene: TRBJ1-5

CDR3aa: CASSLDGEGQGNQPQHF
v_gene: TRBV7-2
d_gene: .
j_gene: TRBJ1-5

CDR3aa: CASSARGTDCNEQFF
v_gene: TRBV6-1
d_gene: .
j_gene: TRBJ2-1

CDR3aa: CASSLPPGRLNTEAFF
v_gene: TRBV28
d_gene: .
j_gene: TRBJ1-1

CDR3aa: CASSLFQGTYTEAFF
v_gene: TRBV27
d_gene: .
j_gene: TRBJ1-1

CDR3aa: CASSIGPRGHLETQYF
v_gene: TRBV19
d_gene: .
j_gene: TRBJ2-5

CDR3aa: CASTLMTPSSGVGETQYF
v_gene: TRBV28
d_gene: TRBD2
j_gene: TRBJ2-5

CDR3aa: CASSHLQGTNEKLFF
v_gene: TRBV14
d_gene: .
j_gene: TRBJ1-4

CDR3aa: CASIRGGEDTEAFF
v_gene: TRBV6-5
d_gene: TRBD1
j_gene: TRBJ1-1

CDR3aa: CANPPYRRPYGYTF
v_gene: TRBV9
d_gene: .
j_gene: TRBJ1-2